This is a list of T cell receptor beta chains from one sample in a study of spatial heterogeneity in lung cancer. A single record per CDR3 protein comes from TCRdb applying MiXCR to the 5' RACE reads. This table has about 6,000 distinct CDR3 sequences, 14% appearing once. The specimen comprised lung tumor tissue, sampled at surgery. The receptor set was obtained from a male donor with early-stage non-small cell lung cancer. Both conserved end residues are trimmed from each CDR3. The listing skips clone size in some rows; elsewhere it reads once, few, many or a size class.

V gene	J gene	clone size	CDR3 length	CDR3 protein
TRBV11-2	TRBJ1-2	medium-sized	13	ASSLNPGQSYGYT
TRBV28	TRBJ2-3	medium-sized	17	ASWGVREGESVSTDTQY
TRBV20-1	TRBJ2-7	few	13	SAREAWRDPWRAY
TRBV6-5	TRBJ2-7	many	14	ASSYSGIENSYEQY
TRBV7-9	TRBJ2-3	many	14	ASSWPGGLAPDTQY
TRBV18	TRBJ2-1	many	11	ASSLSSINEQF
TRBV28	TRBJ2-7	large	15	ASSKRPGGGRASEQY
TRBV6-5	TRBJ2-7	medium-sized	11	ASSRLYFYEQY
TRBV12-3/TRBV12-4	TRBJ1-1	medium-sized	12	ASSPTRSQPIAF
TRBV24-1	TRBJ1-3	many	13	ATSKSQNSGNTIY
TRBV7-2	TRBJ2-1	medium-sized	12	ASSPRGAYNEQF
TRBV27	TRBJ1-2	many	13	ASRRQGAGFRGYT
TRBV5-1	TRBJ2-7	medium-sized	12	ASSLGGGPYEQY
TRBV5-1	TRBJ1-6	many	11	ASGSSYNSPLH
TRBV5-1	TRBJ1-2	many	10	ASSRQGADYT
TRBV11-2	TRBJ2-7	many	12	ASSSLAGPYEQY
TRBV2	TRBJ2-2	many	11	ASSDDRTGELF
TRBV7-7	TRBJ2-2	medium-sized	12	ASSPDRGTGELF
TRBV7-8	TRBJ1-1	medium-sized	12	ASSPQTGDSEAF
TRBV9	TRBJ2-7	many	13	ASSSSGTSSYEQY
TRBV7-2	TRBJ1-6	medium-sized	13	ASSPDGYYNSPLH
TRBV7-6	TRBJ2-7	medium-sized	10	ASSLGGHEQY
TRBV11-2	TRBJ2-1	medium-sized	13	ASSPIAGPYNEQF
TRBV20-1	TRBJ2-3	few	12	SALRLEWEDTQY
TRBV6-5	TRBJ1-3	medium-sized	13	ASSRQHSSGNTIY
TRBV20-1	TRBJ2-5	medium-sized	13	SAHQAGGGLETQY
TRBV29-1	TRBJ2-7	medium-sized	12	SVRAGTSGNEQY
TRBV7-6	TRBJ2-1	few	10	ASSRTDNEQF
TRBV11-2	TRBJ2-3	medium-sized	11	ASSLRAPDTQY
TRBV7-2	TRBJ2-5	few	11	ASSRDRQETQY
TRBV7-2	TRBJ1-4	many	12	ASSRQGGNEKLF
TRBV27	TRBJ2-2	medium-sized	13	ASRRPGPNTGELF
TRBV7-8	TRBJ2-5	medium-sized	12	ASSPTTGKETQY
TRBV6-5	TRBJ2-7	many	12	ASSYDLSSYEQY
TRBV6-1	TRBJ1-5	many	13	ASSEEQGPNQPQH
TRBV6-5	TRBJ2-3	many	15	ASSYSPTSGRRNTQY
TRBV29-1	TRBJ2-5	NA	11	SVDRGHQETQY
TRBV10-3	TRBJ2-1	medium-sized	12	ATRAREGLDEQF
TRBV6-5	TRBJ2-7	many	13	ASSPFGTANYEQY
TRBV7-8	TRBJ2-7	NA	13	ASSSTRGPSYEQY
TRBV10-2	TRBJ1-2	medium-sized	12	ASSESAEGYGYT
TRBV6-5	TRBJ1-1	many	15	ASSYWEPTGPSTEAF
TRBV7-3	TRBJ2-4	many	12	ASTLAGGVDIQY
TRBV9	TRBJ2-5	many	11	ASSVENIGTQY
TRBV5-5	TRBJ2-5	medium-sized	15	ASSLELGTSGKKTQY
TRBV3-1	TRBJ2-7	few	11	ATGRSETYEQY
TRBV7-2	TRBJ2-5	many	11	ASSWGARETQY
TRBV21-1	TRBJ2-2	many	14	ASSNSGTTNTGELF
TRBV28	TRBJ2-3	medium-sized	13	ASSLLAGVGDTQY
TRBV5-1	TRBJ1-1	NA	12	ASSLRAGVTEAF
TRBV27	TRBJ2-2	medium-sized	13	ASSFGGRNTGELF
TRBV30	TRBJ1-2	medium-sized	12	AWSVRQGNYGYT